Below are 14 T cell receptor beta chains sequenced from a single sample in a study of blood T cell repertoires in COVID-19. The method was immunoSEQ multiplex PCR; TCRdb's version includes in-frame clones alone and lacks a portion of them. This table holds approximately 200,000 clones, 86% found once. Source material: PBMCs or T cells enriched from blood (not recorded which). The receptors originated from a woman aged 25-40 years who had been exposed to COVID-19.

The genes are TRBV6-1 and TRBJ2-1; 8 bases fit TRBD2. J gave up 4 bases and V 4 bases, and 9 bases lay outside the gene matches. The CDR3 has 16 residues. The germline CDR1 and CDR2 sequences are MNHNS and SASEGT. The CDR3 bases are TGTGCCAGCAGTGGAGCCACGGGGGGGTGGTACAATGAGCAGTTCTTC. It encodes CASSGATGGWYNEQFF.

V gene TRBV5-1 combines with J gene TRBJ2-3, with 8 bases lining up with TRBD2. J was trimmed by 1 base and V by 0 bases; bases with no gene match: 4. The germline gives CDR1 SGHRS, CDR2 YFSETQ. This CDR3 has 16 amino acids. The CDR3 reads CASSLGAAGGTDTQYF. CDR3 nucleotide sequence: TGCGCCAGCAGCTTGGGTGCAGCGGGGGGCACAGATACGCAGTATTTT.

The CDR3 region is CASSLERISRGEKLFF. The CDR3 coding sequence is TGTGCCAGCAGCTTAGAGCGGATTTCCCGGGGTGAAAAACTGTTTTTT. V usage is TRBV7-8 and J usage is TRBJ1-4; no clear D gene. Looked up from germline, CDR1 is SGHVS and CDR2 is FQNEAQ. This CDR3 comprises 16 residues. V was shortened by 1 base and J by 7 bases, with 16 bases between the two germline ends.

The chain carries TRBV6-5 and TRBJ2-5; TRBD1 agrees at 7 bases. V was clipped by 6 bases and J by 5 bases; unmatched bases: 9. The CDR3 contains 14 residues. The germline V gene encodes CDR1 MNHEY and CDR2 SVGAGI. The CDR3 here is CASRLRGLGETQYF. CDR3 in DNA: TGTGCCAGCAGACTTAGGGGGCTCGGGGAGACCCAGTACTTC.

The genes are TRBV27 and TRBJ1-2; D not resolved. CDR1 and CDR2 from the germline V gene are MNHEY and SMNVEV (reference sequence). The V and J ends lost 3 bases and 4 bases respectively, with 12 bases between them. The CDR3 is made up of 14 amino acids. CDR3 nucleotides: TGTGCCAGCAGTTTGGTTGGGCACGGCTATGGCTACACCTTC. It codes for CASSLVGHGYGYTF.

This clone was found once. CDR3 residues: CASSLPPSYGYTF. DNA of the CDR3: TGTGCCAGCAGTCTCCCCCCTTCCTATGGCTACACCTTC. The chain uses TRBV28 and TRBJ1-2; unclear D gene. Trimming pared 5 bases from V and 4 bases from J, leaving 11 bases between. Germline lookup yields CDR1 MDHEN and CDR2 SYDVKM. The CDR3 covers 13 residues.

This clone was counted a few times. As DNA, the CDR3 is TGCAGCGCTTGGGGACAGCTGAACACTGAAGCTTTCTTT. It translates to CSAWGQLNTEAFF. The rearrangement links TRBV29-1 to TRBJ1-1; 7 bases map to TRBD1. The germline CDR1 and CDR2 sequences are SQVTM and ANQGSEA. The CDR3 has 13 amino acids. The trim removed 7 bases at V and 0 bases at J, leaving 5 bases unmatched.

V is TRBV11-2 and J is TRBJ1-1, with D possibly being TRBD1 (6 bases). Between the trimmed V and J ends, which lost 3 bases and 0 bases, there was a span of 8 bases. The germline V gene encodes CDR1 SGHAT and CDR2 FQNNGV. This CDR3 is 14 amino acids long. CDR3: CASSLRGLNTEAFF. DNA of the CDR3: TGTGCCAGCAGCTTGCGGGGGCTGAACACTGAAGCTTTCTTT.

As concerns this clone: Other DNA sequences in the same sample also yield this CDR3. The chain joins TRBV5-1 to TRBJ2-6; weak D call: TRBD1 (5 bases). This CDR3 spans 15 amino acids. Deletions cut 0 bases from V and 4 bases from J, with 8 bases between. CDR1 SGHRS and CDR2 YFSETQ come from the germline V gene. The CDR3 DNA reads TGCGCCAGCAGCTTGGAGGGGTCCGGGGCCAACGTCCTGACTTTC. Translation gives CASSLEGSGANVLTF.

V gene TRBV5-1 combines with J gene TRBJ2-2; D might be TRBD1 (6 bases). V lost 4 bases, J lost 1 base, and 17 bases lay in between. Germline assignment: CDR1 SGHRS and CDR2 YFSETQ. The CDR3 is 17 amino acids. For the CDR3, the DNA is TGCGCCAGCAGCCGTCCCCGGGACAAGGGGAACACCGGGGAGCTGTTTTTT. Translated: CASSRPRDKGNTGELFF.

The CDR3 nucleotides read TGTGCCAGCAGCCCCCGGGACAGGGGGCGAGTTTCTGAAGCTTTCTTT. This encodes CASSPRDRGRVSEAFF. This chain joins TRBV11-2 and TRBJ1-1, with TRBD1 identical over 12 bases. Looked up from germline, CDR1 is SGHAT and CDR2 is FQNNGV. The junction had 10 bases not matched to a gene; V was cut back by 5 bases and J by 6 bases. The CDR3 runs 16 residues.

The sample holds a few counts of this clone. In DNA, the CDR3 is TGTGCCAGCTCACCGTACGTGGACAGCGCCGAGCAGTACTTC. The encoded protein is CASSPYVDSAEQYF. The chain combines TRBV18 with TRBJ2-7; the D gene is possibly TRBD1 (6 bases). This CDR3 has 14 residues. The V end was cut by 3 bases, the J end by 6 bases, with 15 bases between. Germline CDR1 is KGHSH and CDR2 is LQKENI.

V and J are TRBV6-6 and TRBJ1-5; D unclear. The length of the CDR3 is 12 residues. The V end lost 5 bases, the J end lost 5 bases, and 7 bases lay between the germline ends. The germline V gene encodes CDR1 MNHNY and CDR2 SVGAGI (reference sequence). This CDR3 is CASSERDQPQHF. The CDR3 nucleotides are TGTGCCAGCAGTGAGCGGGATCAGCCCCAGCATTTT.

The chain is built from TRBV6-2 or TRBV6-3 and TRBJ2-5; 8 positions agree with TRBD2. CDR1 is MNHEY and CDR2 is SVGEGT in the germline V gene. J gave up 2 bases and V 0 bases, and 8 bases lay outside the gene matches. The CDR3 covers 17 residues. The CDR3 bases are TGTGCCAGCAGTTACTCTCCAGCGGGGGAGTGGCAAGAGACCCAGTACTTC. Residues: CASSYSPAGEWQETQYF.